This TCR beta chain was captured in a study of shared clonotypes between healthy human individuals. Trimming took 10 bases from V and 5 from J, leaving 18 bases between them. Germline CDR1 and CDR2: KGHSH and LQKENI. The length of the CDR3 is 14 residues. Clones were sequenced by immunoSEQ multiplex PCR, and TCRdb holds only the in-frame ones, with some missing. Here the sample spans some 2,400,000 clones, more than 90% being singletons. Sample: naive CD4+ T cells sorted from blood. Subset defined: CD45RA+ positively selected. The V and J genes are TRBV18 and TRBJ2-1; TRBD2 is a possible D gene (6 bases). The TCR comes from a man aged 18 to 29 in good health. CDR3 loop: CATGPGVRDNEQFF. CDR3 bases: TGTGCCACCGGCCCGGGAGTGCGCGACAATGAGCAGTTCTTC.